This TCR beta chain was captured by sequencing in a study of OX40 agonist ivuxolimab in advanced cancers. At the level of the study: Anti-PD-1, anti-PD-L1 or anti-CTLA-4 therapy given earlier was allowed, and 40% had some.

General study findings and limits: The work left the antigen specificity of expanded peripheral T cells undetermined.

Details on this clone: Its antigen is as yet unknown.

Clones were read by immunoSEQ multiplex PCR, and TCRdb kept only the in-frame ones, dropping some. The top ten hold roughly 14% of the sample, which has about 26,000 clones, 76% seen once. Any history of autoimmune disease or systemic immunosuppression disqualified patients. Germline values: CDR1 SEHNR, CDR2 FQNEAQ (reference sequence). Trimming cost V 0 bases and J 5 bases, with 10 bases left between them. CDR3 length equals 14 residues. This sequence originates from an adult with an advanced solid tumor such as melanoma, head and neck, liver or kidney cancer. The chain couples TRBV7-9 to TRBJ1-1; D possibly corresponds to TRBD1 (6 bases). The sequenced sample was CD4+ or CD8+ T cells sorted from blood, obtained in a trial of the OX40 agonist ivuxolimab. The DNA of the CDR3 is TGTGCCAGCAGCTTAGCAGGGGGAACTACTGAAGCTTTCTTT. This translates into CASSLAGGTTEAFF.